This paragraph reports one T cell receptor beta chain. This clone was picked up one time. The specificity of this receptor is unknown. No quality values exist for individual bases; no much larger clone is one base distant. This entry comes from a study of blood T cell repertoires in COVID-19 (dated by TCRdb to about 2020). As for the study more broadly: Collaborator samples came from the United States, Italy and Spain and covered acute and convalescent phases of COVID-19. The samples were drawn from the first 160 participants of the ongoing ImmuneRACE study and from some 1,300 subjects provided by 6 global collaborators. A freely available public database, intended as a resource for researchers studying the immune response to SARS-CoV-2, is where the repertoires were released. The dataset comprised deeply sampled blood TCRbeta repertoires from subjects exposed to, actively infected with, or recovered from COVID-19. Where HLA class I and class II types were available, the types were taken from metadata supplied by the sample provider, not from assay-based typing. The prospective study material was composed of cDNA or gDNA derived from T cells, B-cell-depleted T cells, or PBMCs. The sample metadata nearly always contained a de-identified subject ID, COVID-19 status, age in years and sex. On the study overall, not on this receptor specifically: The quantity of clinical and demographic metadata differed by source and by participant and was supplied without curation.

As encoded in the germline V gene, CDR1 is SGHTA while CDR2 is FQGNSA. CDR3 length: 15 amino acids, cysteine to phenylalanine. Kept here is only the CDR3 DNA, which spans 45 bases and is read in frame from base 1. V has 0 bases trimmed and J has 4 bases trimmed; junction bases matching no gene number 3. Each collaborating institution followed its own protocols to collect whole blood in K2EDTA tubes. For TCRbeta analysis, collaborators shipped samples as frozen whole blood, isolated PBMCs, or DNA extracted from either of those sample types. The immunoSEQ Assay, a bias-controlled multiplex PCR, was used to amplify TCRbeta CDR3 regions from genomic DNA. Per the authors' processing: Within the assay, amplification of reference gene primers was used to estimate how many nucleated cells each sample contained. To quantify the absolute abundance of each unique TCRbeta CDR3 rearrangement, sequence reads were collapsed and filtered. Productive Simpson clonality was computed per sample as the square root of Simpson's diversity index over productive rearrangements. TCRdb mirrors the immuneACCESS table, restricted to in-frame sequences. Some clones are absent from its copies; in checked studies, under half trace to an unresolved V gene, and the reason for the others is unknown. V and J calls and clone size are as listed in that table; D and trimming were resolved from the DNA. The sample table holds approximately 150,000 clones, of which over 75% were seen once. The ten largest clones take up 3% of the sample.

The receptor comes from a woman between 55 and 75 years old with active COVID-19. The rearrangement joined TRBV7-2 to TRBJ1-2, with 9 middle bases fitting TRBD1. The sample was peripheral blood. The CDR3 protein is CASSLAGTGSYGYTF. The sequence in DNA is TGTGCCAGCAGCTTAGCGGGGACAGGGTCCTATGGCTACACCTTC.